This T cell receptor (beta chain) was sequenced during a study of siplizumab effects on memory and regulatory T cells. Regarding the study as a whole: Alloreactive sequences traceable to unstimulated CD4+ memory cells declined significantly under siplizumab.

The count of this clone is one. Its antigen is currently unknown. Libraries were prepared by immunoSEQ multiplex PCR; TCRdb keeps only in-frame clonotypes and omits some of them. Here the sample spans about 72,000 clones, about 90% being singletons. The sequenced material came from CD8+ T cells sorted from blood. The TCR sequence derives from a human donor in good health.

The CDR3 loop reads CASSLLAGNTYEQYF. In nucleotides, the CDR3 is TGTGCCAGCAGTTTGCTGGCGGGAAATACCTACGAGCAGTACTTC. The chain employs TRBV27 and TRBJ2-7, with D possibly being TRBD2 (6 bases). Trimming cost V 3 bases and J 2 bases, with 14 bases left between them. Germline V gene sequence: CDR1 MNHEY, CDR2 SMNVEV (reference sequence). This CDR3 has 15 amino acids.